Shown below are 18 T cell receptor beta chains from a single sample sequenced in a study of Ad26.COV2.S vaccination and SARS-CoV-2 variants. The method was immunoSEQ multiplex PCR; TCRdb's version includes in-frame clones alone and lacks a portion of them. The sample shows more than 400,000 clones, around 91% of them seen only once. Treatment described: 15 to 20 received Ad26.COV2.S at low or high dose, single or two shots; a few received placebo; per-sample allocation not given. After the first vaccine or placebo injection, samples were drawn on day 63. The sequencing here drew on peripheral blood, taken in a trial of Ad26.COV2.S vaccine versus placebo. Receptors were obtained from a person between 18 and 60 years old who received the Ad26.COV2.S COVID-19 vaccine or a placebo.

V gene TRBV14 combines with J gene TRBJ2-3; D call uncertain. The CDR3 sequence is 13 residues long. V was trimmed by 4 bases and J by 2 bases, leaving 7 bases between them. Germline CDR1 is SGHDN and CDR2 is FVKESK. The CDR3 region has the DNA TGTGCCAGCAGCCGGGTCCTCACAGATACGCAGTATTTT. This encodes CASSRVLTDTQYF.

The J gene is TRBJ2-3, the V gene TRBV7-9; D perhaps matches TRBD2 (6 bases). V lost 6 bases and J lost 4, with 20 bases in between. CDR1 and CDR2 from the germline V gene are SEHNR and FQNEAQ (reference sequence). The CDR3 spans 16 residues. CDR3 loop: CASSIRVAVVADTQYF. CDR3 DNA: TGTGCCAGCAGTATAAGGGTAGCGGTGGTTGCAGATACGCAGTATTTT.

The chain has TRBV7-3 and TRBJ2-1, with D unclear. This CDR3 is 13 amino acids long. Germline V gene lookup returns CDR1 SGHTA and CDR2 FQGTGA. V lost 4 bases to trimming and J lost 7 bases, with 11 bases between them. DNA for the CDR3: TGTGCCAGCAGCTCGGACCCGAGGAATGAGCAGTTCTTC. Protein sequence: CASSSDPRNEQFF.

The rearrangement links TRBV5-5 to TRBJ1-2; D not resolved. Trimming left V 2 bases short and J 0 bases short, with 11 bases between. The CDR3 runs 15 residues. In germline, CDR1 is SGHKS, CDR2 YYEKEE (reference sequence). The CDR3 region is CASSLGGRSNYGYTF. DNA for the CDR3: TGTGCCAGCAGCTTAGGAGGGAGGTCTAACTATGGCTACACCTTC.

The CDR3: CASSLQGPYEQYF. The CDR3 nucleotides read TGTGCCAGCAGTTTACAGGGCCCGTACGAGCAGTACTTC. The chain couples TRBV12-3 or TRBV12-4 to TRBJ2-7; D is possibly TRBD1 (5 bases). This CDR3 comprises 13 residues. V was trimmed by 2 bases and J by 4 bases, leaving 9 bases between them.

This clone was counted a single time. The CDR3: CASSFIGPLNQPQHF. CDR3 DNA: TGTGCCAGCAGTTTTATCGGGCCCCTCAATCAGCCCCAGCATTTT. The J gene is TRBJ1-5, the V gene TRBV28, with no clear D. V was trimmed by 3 bases and J by 3 bases, leaving 12 bases between them. The CDR3 totals 15 residues. The germline V gene has CDR1 MDHEN and CDR2 SYDVKM.

This chain connects TRBV13 to TRBJ2-3; the D gene is possibly TRBD2 (6 bases). Between the trimmed V and J ends, which lost 4 bases and 0 bases, there was a span of 20 bases. CDR1 is PRHDT, CDR2 FYEKMQ, per germline (reference sequence). The CDR3 totals 18 residues. The CDR3 region is CASSYGPLAVRSTDTQYF. The CDR3 nucleotides are TGTGCCAGCAGCTACGGACCTTTAGCGGTGCGTAGCACAGATACGCAGTATTTT. The whole variable domain, filled in from reference TRBV13 and TRBJ2-3, reads AAGVIQSPRHLIKEKRETATLKCYPIPRHDTVYWYQQGPGQDPQFLISFYEKMQSDKGSIPDRFSAQQFSDYHSELNMSSLELGDSALYFCASSYGPLAVRSTDTQYFGPGTRLTVL.

The chain is built from TRBV29-1 and TRBJ1-4, with D perhaps matching TRBD1 (5 bases). The germline V gene encodes CDR1 SQVTM and CDR2 ANQGSEA. This CDR3 contains 14 residues. The V and J ends lost 3 bases and 8 bases respectively, with 16 bases between them. The CDR3: CSVEDRGSGEKLFF. The DNA for the CDR3 is TGCAGCGTTGAGGATAGGGGATCGGGGGAAAAACTGTTTTTT. Complete variable domain (other parts from reference TRBV29-1 and TRBJ1-4): SAVISQKPSRDICQRGTSLTIQCQVDSQVTMMFWYRQQPGQSLTLIATANQGSEATYESGFVIDKFPISRPNLTFSTLTVSNMSPEDSSIYLCSVEDRGSGEKLFFGSGTQLSVL.

The chain recombines TRBV28 with TRBJ2-5; 14 nucleotides align to TRBD2. Trimming at V came to 6 bases and at J to 4 bases, leaving 4 bases not matched to a gene. The CDR3 runs to 15 residues. Germline values: CDR1 MDHEN, CDR2 SYDVKM. Written as DNA, the CDR3 is TGTGCCAGCAGCCCGGGACTAGCGGGAGTAGAGACCCAGTACTTC. It codes for CASSPGLAGVETQYF.

The chain recombines TRBV2 with TRBJ1-2; the D is unclear. Trimming took 3 bases from V and 6 from J, leaving 11 bases between them. Germline lookup yields CDR1 SNHLY and CDR2 FYNNEI. There are 13 residues in the CDR3. The CDR3 here is CASSDYSTNGYTF. In nucleotides, the CDR3 is TGTGCCAGCAGTGACTACAGCACAAATGGCTACACCTTC.

The chain recombines TRBV19 with TRBJ2-2; 7 bases map to TRBD1. The CDR3 is 15 residues long. Per germline, CDR1 LNHDA and CDR2 SQIVND (reference sequence). J lost 7 bases, V lost 6 bases, and 11 bases had no gene match. CDR3 sequence (DNA): TGTGCCAGTAGGGATAGGGACAGTGAAGGCGGGGAGCTGTTTTTT. This codes for CASRDRDSEGGELFF. The whole variable domain, filled in from reference TRBV19 and TRBJ2-2, reads DGGITQSPKYLFRKEGQNVTLSCEQNLNHDAMYWYRQDPGQGLRLIYYSQIVNDFQKGDIAEGYSVSREKKESFPLTVTSAQKNPTAFYLCASRDRDSEGGELFFGEGSRLTVL.

V gene TRBV4-1 combines with J gene TRBJ2-7; possible D gene TRBD1, 6 bases. This CDR3 region has 15 residues. Between the trimmed V and J ends, which lost 0 bases and 3 bases, there was a span of 12 bases. CDR1 is MGHRA and CDR2 is YSYEKL in the germline V gene. The CDR3 DNA follows: TGCGCCAGCAGCCAAGATACAGGGAATGACTACGAGCAGTACTTC. Its translation: CASSQDTGNDYEQYF.

This chain links TRBV7-9 with TRBJ2-5; possibly TRBD1 for D (6 bases). The CDR3 loop spans 14 amino acids. With 7 bases removed from V and 3 bases from J, the gap between germline ends came to 15 bases. In germline, CDR1 is SEHNR, CDR2 FQNEAQ (reference sequence). Here the CDR3 DNA reads TGTGCCAGCAAAGCCAGGGGAGTTGAAGAGACCCAGTACTTC. It specifies CASKARGVEETQYF.

The V call is TRBV11-2, the J call TRBJ1-6, with a possible D match to TRBD1 (5 bases). CDR1 and CDR2 from the germline V gene are SGHAT and FQNNGV. Trimming cost V 5 bases and J 6 bases, with 14 bases left between them. This CDR3 region has 15 residues. The CDR3 here is CASSAPGTSNSPLHF. The DNA for the CDR3 is TGTGCCAGCAGCGCCCCCGGGACCAGTAATTCACCCCTCCACTTT.

This clone has a handful of counts. The chain combines TRBV21-1 with TRBJ2-2; TRBD2 is taken as the D call from the table, unchecked against the DNA. TRBV21-1 is a known pseudogene. This CDR3 is built from 14 residues. CDR3 protein: CASRTGWDTGELFF. The CDR3 DNA is TGTGCCAGCAGAACGGGGTGGGACACCGGGGAGCTGTTTTTT.

This chain joins TRBV11-2 and TRBJ1-1, with 11 bases that match TRBD1. Germline assignment: CDR1 SGHAT and CDR2 FQNNGV. The CDR3 extends over 16 amino acids. Unmatched junction bases numbered 10, after V lost 5 bases and J lost 5 bases. The DNA of the CDR3 is TGTGCCAGCAGCCTAGGTCCCGGGACAGGGGGAACTGAAGCTTTCTTT. This codes for CASSLGPGTGGTEAFF.

This sequence joins TRBV28 and TRBJ1-2; D is possibly TRBD1 (6 bases). CDR1 and CDR2 from the germline V gene are MDHEN and SYDVKM. The V end lost 6 bases, the J end lost 2 bases, and 10 bases lay between the germline ends. The CDR3 covers 13 residues. The CDR3 DNA follows: TGTGCCAGCAGCCAAACAGGGAACTATGGCTACACCTTC. It specifies CASSQTGNYGYTF.

The rearrangement uses TRBV5-6 and TRBJ2-7; D gene unclear. V lost 0 bases, J lost 2 bases, and 15 bases lay in between. This CDR3 is built from 16 residues. Germline loops: CDR1 SGHDT, CDR2 YYEEEE. In DNA form, the CDR3 reads TGTGCCAGCAGCTTGGCCGCATACCGGACCCCCTACGAGCAGTACTTC. It is translated as CASSLAAYRTPYEQYF.